These 20 T cell receptor beta chains originate from one sample sequenced in a study of regulatory and conventional T cells in RAG deficiency. Blood CD4+ CD25-low CD127-high conventional T cells supplied the genomic DNA template. The data were produced by immunoSEQ multiplex PCR, yet TCRdb's version contains in-frame clones alone and is incomplete. The sample yields about 24,000 clones, 95% to 97% seen once. The data were also submitted as part of a second study, on regulatory T cells. That source notes: The PCR used 52 TRBV and 13 TRBJ primers.

Source material: CD25- CD4+ T cells sorted from blood. The receptor set was obtained from a human donor in good health.

The chain couples TRBV7-2 to TRBJ1-1; D gene unclear. V was pared by 1 base and J by 11 bases, with 14 bases between. The germline gives CDR1 SGHTA, CDR2 FQGNSA. This CDR3 has 13 residues. For the CDR3, the DNA is TGTGCCAGCAGCTTAGTAGATGCTACCAGGGCTTTCTTT. This codes for CASSLVDATRAFF.

V gene TRBV28 combines with J gene TRBJ1-2, with D hard to call. The V gene lost 6 bases and the J gene lost 6 bases, with 23 bases spanning the gap. The CDR3 has 16 amino acids. Germline assignment: CDR1 MDHEN and CDR2 SYDVKM. CDR3 amino acids: CASSTIGPWEEDGYTF. In nucleotides, the CDR3 is TGTGCCAGCAGCACCATAGGGCCCTGGGAGGAGGATGGCTACACCTTC.

V is TRBV5-1 and J is TRBJ1-3, with D perhaps TRBD1 (6 bases). V was clipped by 0 bases and J by 4 bases, with 11 bases between them. Germline CDR1 is SGHRS and CDR2 is YFSETQ. CDR3 length: 15 residues. CDR3 in amino acids: CASSLDAGAGNTIYF. The CDR3 coding sequence is TGCGCCAGCAGCTTGGATGCGGGGGCCGGAAACACCATATATTTT.

The chain combines TRBV30 with TRBJ1-1; 8 bases line up with TRBD1. The CDR3 runs to 12 residues. V shed 4 bases and J 3 bases; nucleotides not matched to a gene: 1. Germline CDR1 is GTSNPN and CDR2 is SVGIG (reference sequence). The CDR3 bases are TGTGCCTGGACAGGGGGCTACACTGAAGCTTTCTTT. The encoded protein is CAWTGGYTEAFF.

The rearrangement links TRBV7-2 to TRBJ1-6, with no clear D. The V end lost 5 bases, the J end lost 7 bases, and 12 bases lay between the germline ends. CDR3 size: 14 residues. Germline CDR1 SGHTA, CDR2 FQGNSA. CDR3 loop: CASSVGLKNSPLHF. The CDR3 bases are TGTGCCAGCAGCGTCGGACTTAAGAATTCACCCCTCCACTTT.

The chain recombines TRBV27 with TRBJ2-7, with 10 bases matching TRBD2. Germline values: CDR1 MNHEY, CDR2 SMNVEV (reference sequence). The CDR3 has 17 residues. J lost 0 bases, V lost 2 bases, and 7 bases had no gene match. The CDR3 protein is CASSLQFGLAVSYEQYF. CDR3 bases: TGTGCCAGCAGTTTACAATTCGGACTAGCGGTCTCCTACGAGCAGTACTTC.

The chain is built from TRBV18 and TRBJ2-5; 10 bases align to TRBD1. This CDR3 comprises 15 residues. Germline V gene lookup returns CDR1 KGHSH and CDR2 LQKENI. J was trimmed by 1 base and V by 8 bases; bases with no gene match: 7. CDR3 nucleotide sequence: TGTGCCAGCCTCTCGAGGACAGGGGGCCAAGAGACCCAGTACTTC. Translation: CASLSRTGGQETQYF.

The CDR3 is CSVSQGANSGNTIYF. In nucleotides, the CDR3 is TGCAGCGTGTCACAGGGGGCCAACTCTGGAAACACCATATATTTT. The V call is TRBV29-1, the J call TRBJ1-3, with 9 bases fitting TRBD1. This CDR3 has 15 amino acids. Germline V gives CDR1 SQVTM, CDR2 ANQGSEA. The trim removed 6 bases at V and 0 bases at J, leaving 6 bases unmatched.

This chain links TRBV18 with TRBJ1-1; TRBD1 matches 8 bases. The CDR3 loop spans 14 amino acids. Trimming took 3 bases from V and 4 from J; bases not matched to a gene: 4. Germline CDR1 and CDR2: KGHSH and LQKENI. CDR3 DNA: TGTGCCAGCTCACCCAGGACAGGGAGCACTGAAGCTTTCTTT. Translating gives CASSPRTGSTEAFF.

V gene TRBV7-2 combines with J gene TRBJ1-2; 7 bases map to TRBD1. V lost 6 bases and J lost 6; bases outside the gene matches: 7. Germline V gene data show CDR1 as SGHTA and CDR2 as FQGNSA. The CDR3 has 13 residues. CDR3 region: CASSLITGDGYTF. The CDR3 DNA sequence: TGTGCCAGCAGTTTGATTACAGGGGATGGCTACACCTTC.

The chain has TRBV5-6 and TRBJ1-1; 7 nucleotides align to TRBD1. The CDR3 sequence is 14 residues long. The ends lost 3 bases at V and 10 bases at J; junction bases unmatched: 12. CDR1 and CDR2 from the germline V gene are SGHDT and YYEEEE. This CDR3 is CASSYSRTGATAFF. Here the CDR3 DNA reads TGTGCCAGCAGCTATTCCCGGACAGGTGCAACAGCTTTCTTT.

This chain joins TRBV30 and TRBJ2-4; no reliable D call. This CDR3 contains 13 residues. Germline CDR1 reads GTSNPN; CDR2 reads SVGIG (reference sequence). The germline V and J ends were trimmed by 5 bases and 0 bases, with 8 bases remaining between them. As DNA, the CDR3 is TGTGCCTGGGGGCCGCTAGCCAAAAACATTCAGTACTTC. This codes for CAWGPLAKNIQYF.

The rearrangement links TRBV21-1 to TRBJ1-2; the table's D call, TRBD1, has no DNA check behind it. TRBV21-1 is recorded as a pseudogene. There are 14 residues in the CDR3. CDR3 residues: CASEPQGNDYGYTF. CDR3 nucleotides: TGTGCCAGCGAACCCCAGGGAAACGACTATGGCTACACCTTC.

The rearrangement uses TRBV30 and TRBJ2-7; 9 nucleotides align to TRBD1. The V segment lost 5 bases and the J segment 4 bases; nucleotides outside the gene matches: 6. The CDR3 covers 13 residues. Germline CDR1 is GTSNPN and CDR2 is SVGIG (reference sequence). The CDR3: CAWGTGTGYEQYF. The CDR3 nucleotides read TGTGCCTGGGGGACAGGGACCGGGTACGAGCAGTACTTC.

The CDR3 sequence is CASSLAGLATSEQYF. The CDR3 DNA sequence: TGTGCCAGCAGCTTAGCAGGACTAGCGACTAGCGAGCAGTACTTC. J is TRBJ2-7 and V is TRBV7-9, with TRBD2 matching 9 bases. Germline CDR1 is SEHNR and CDR2 is FQNEAQ (reference sequence). The CDR3 has 15 amino acids. V gave up 0 bases and J gave up 6 bases; unmatched junction bases: 6.

The chain employs TRBV5-1 and TRBJ2-3; no clear D. The length of the CDR3 is 16 residues. In germline, CDR1 is SGHRS, CDR2 YFSETQ. Trimming took off 0 bases at V and 1 base at J, with 12 bases between the two ends. The CDR3 spells CASSLESYEGTDTQYF. The CDR3 coding sequence is TGCGCCAGCAGCTTGGAGAGTTACGAAGGCACAGATACGCAGTATTTT.

V gene TRBV19 combines with J gene TRBJ1-1; 8 bases align to TRBD1. Germline V gene lookup returns CDR1 LNHDA and CDR2 SQIVND (reference sequence). The CDR3 has 16 residues. V lost 8 bases to trimming and J lost 3 bases; unmatched junction nucleotides: 14. As DNA, the CDR3 is TGTGCCAGTCATAGCCGGACAGGGATAGGATACACTGAAGCTTTCTTT. It specifies CASHSRTGIGYTEAFF.

This sequence joins TRBV19 and TRBJ1-1, with 9 bases fitting TRBD1. The germline V gene encodes CDR1 LNHDA and CDR2 SQIVND (reference sequence). This CDR3 contains 15 residues. The J segment lost 0 bases and the V segment lost 5 bases, leaving 4 bases of the junction unmatched. The CDR3 bases are TGTGCCAGTAGTGCTCACAGGGGGCTGAACACTGAAGCTTTCTTT. Translating it yields CASSAHRGLNTEAFF. Variable domain in full (rest from reference TRBV19 and TRBJ1-1): DGGITQSPKYLFRKEGQNVTLSCEQNLNHDAMYWYRQDPGQGLRLIYYSQIVNDFQKGDIAEGYSVSREKKESFPLTVTSAQKNPTAFYLCASSAHRGLNTEAFFGQGTRLTVV.

V gene TRBV5-8 combines with J gene TRBJ1-1; D might be TRBD1 (5 bases). Germline V gene lookup returns CDR1 SGHTS and CDR2 YDEGEE. With 5 bases removed from V and 11 bases from J, the gap between germline ends came to 13 bases. The CDR3 runs to 11 residues. CDR3 nucleotide sequence: TGTGCCAGCAGACAGGCAATGGGGGCTTTCTTT. Translation gives CASRQAMGAFF.

The V and J genes are TRBV15 and TRBJ1-6; no definite D call. Germline V gives CDR1 LNHNV, CDR2 YYDKDF (reference sequence). V was cut by 0 bases and J by 10 bases, with 7 bases left in between. The CDR3 spans 13 residues. CDR3: CATSRDPGSPLHF. The CDR3 DNA reads as TGTGCCACCAGCAGAGATCCGGGATCACCCCTCCACTTT.